This T cell receptor (beta chain) was documented in a study of blood T cell repertoires in COVID-19. Study information: Acute and convalescent COVID-19 specimens originated in the United States, Italy and Spain. Sources were T cells, B-cell-depleted T cells, or PBMCs; the material itself was cDNA or gDNA.

Source study methods: Estimation of nucleated cell counts relied on the amplification of reference gene primers. Sequencing used immunoSEQ multiplex PCR; TCRdb keeps in-frame clones, though not all of them. V and J calls plus clone size are reproduced from that table; the DNA served to infer D and trimming. The table records approximately 80,000 clones, 75% to 85% of them present only once. Germline values: CDR1 MNHNS, CDR2 SASEGT. The V gene end was trimmed by 2 bases and the J gene end by 7 bases; junction bases not matched to a gene: 10. This CDR3 has 16 amino acids. Patients of the Seattle cohort, enrolled during active infection, were followed longitudinally.

This TCR derives from a man aged 50 to 59 with COVID-19, enrolled during active disease. Material: peripheral blood. The chain couples TRBV6-1 to TRBJ2-1; 8 nucleotides line up with TRBD2. Written as DNA, the CDR3 is TGTGCCAGCAGTGAAAATATGCGGGAGGAGGGGAATGAGCAGTTCTTC. Protein sequence: CASSENMREEGNEQFF.